This T cell receptor (beta chain) was profiled in a study of blood T cell repertoires in COVID-19. Across the study: The analysed material was cDNA or gDNA that came from T cells, B-cell-depleted T cells, or PBMCs.

This CDR3 region has 15 residues. The germline CDR1 and CDR2 sequences are KGHDR and SFDVKD. Trimming at V came to 4 bases and at J to 7 bases, leaving 7 bases not matched to a gene. Generated by immunoSEQ multiplex PCR, the TCRdb table keeps only in-frame clones and is missing some. Among around 370,000 clones, under 95% were seen once, and the ten largest hold roughly 3.4%. Sequencing input: peripheral blood. The chain uses TRBV24-1 and TRBJ1-5; TRBD1 matches at 9 bases. This clonotype was sampled from a woman aged 18-30 years who had recovered from COVID-19. CDR3 region: CATSEGTGRWQPQHF. CDR3 nucleotide sequence: TGTGCCACCAGTGAGGGGACAGGGAGATGGCAGCCCCAGCATTTT.